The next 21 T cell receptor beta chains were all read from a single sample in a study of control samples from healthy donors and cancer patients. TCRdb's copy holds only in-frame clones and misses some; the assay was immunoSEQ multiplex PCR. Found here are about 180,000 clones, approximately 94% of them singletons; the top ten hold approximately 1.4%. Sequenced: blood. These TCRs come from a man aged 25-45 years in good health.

The CDR3 here is CASSSHSGGTYEQYF. The CDR3 DNA follows: TGTGCCAGCAGCTCCCATAGCGGGGGCACCTACGAGCAGTACTTC. The rearrangement uses TRBV7-2 and TRBJ2-7; 9 bases fit TRBD2. The CDR3 spans 15 residues. Per germline, CDR1 SGHTA and CDR2 FQGNSA. With 4 bases clipped from V and 2 bases from J, the junction kept 6 bases outside the gene matches.

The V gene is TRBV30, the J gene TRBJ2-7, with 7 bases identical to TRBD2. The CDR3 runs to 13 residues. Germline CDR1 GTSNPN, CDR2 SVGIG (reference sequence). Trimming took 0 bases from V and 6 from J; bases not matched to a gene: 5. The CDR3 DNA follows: TGTGCCTGGAGTGTTCGGTGGGGGGGCGAGCAGTACTTC. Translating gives CAWSVRWGGEQYF.

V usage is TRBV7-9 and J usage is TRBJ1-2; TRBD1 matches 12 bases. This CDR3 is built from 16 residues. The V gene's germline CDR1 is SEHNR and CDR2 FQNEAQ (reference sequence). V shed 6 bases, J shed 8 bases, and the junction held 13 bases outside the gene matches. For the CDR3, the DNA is TGTGCCAGCAGGAATTTAGGGACAGGGGGCGCAGGGGGCTACACCTTC. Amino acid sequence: CASRNLGTGGAGGYTF. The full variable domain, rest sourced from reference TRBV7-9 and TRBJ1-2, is DTGVSQNPRHKITKRGQNVTFRCDPISEHNRLYWYRQTLGQGPEFLTYFQNEAQLEKSRLLSDRFSAERPKGSFSTLEIQRTEQGDSAMYLCASRNLGTGGAGGYTFGSGTRLTVV.

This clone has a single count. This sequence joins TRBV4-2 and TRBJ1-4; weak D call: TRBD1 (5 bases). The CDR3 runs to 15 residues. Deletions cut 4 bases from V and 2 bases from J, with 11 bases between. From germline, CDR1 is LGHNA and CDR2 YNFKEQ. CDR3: CASSPRQTTNEKLFF. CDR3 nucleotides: TGTGCCAGCAGCCCCCGACAGACCACTAATGAAAAACTGTTTTTT.

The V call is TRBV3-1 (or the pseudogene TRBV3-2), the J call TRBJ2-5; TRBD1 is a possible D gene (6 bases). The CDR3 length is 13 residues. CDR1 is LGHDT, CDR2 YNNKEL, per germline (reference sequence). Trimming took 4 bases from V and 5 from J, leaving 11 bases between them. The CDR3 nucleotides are TGTGCCAGCAGCCCCATCACAGGGGAGACCCAGTACTTC. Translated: CASSPITGETQYF.

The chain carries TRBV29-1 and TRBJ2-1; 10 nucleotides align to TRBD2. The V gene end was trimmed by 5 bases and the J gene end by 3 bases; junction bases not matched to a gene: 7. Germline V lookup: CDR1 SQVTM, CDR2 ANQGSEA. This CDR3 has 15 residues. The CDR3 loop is CSVLAGAILYNEQFF. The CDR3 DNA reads TGCAGCGTTCTAGCGGGGGCCATCCTCTACAATGAGCAGTTCTTC.

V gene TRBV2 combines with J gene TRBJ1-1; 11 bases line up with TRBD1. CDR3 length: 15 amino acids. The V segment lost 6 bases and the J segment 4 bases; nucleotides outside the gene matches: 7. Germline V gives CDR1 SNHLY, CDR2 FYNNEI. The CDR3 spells CASRATGTGGTEAFF. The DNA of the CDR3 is TGTGCCAGCAGAGCGACCGGGACAGGGGGCACTGAAGCTTTCTTT.

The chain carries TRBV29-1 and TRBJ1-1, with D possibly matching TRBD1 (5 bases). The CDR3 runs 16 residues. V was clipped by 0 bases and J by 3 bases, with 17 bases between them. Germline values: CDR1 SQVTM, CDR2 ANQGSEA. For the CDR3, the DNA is TGCAGCGTTGAAGATTTCGGGCAGGAAGGGGACACTGAAGCTTTCTTT. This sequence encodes CSVEDFGQEGDTEAFF.

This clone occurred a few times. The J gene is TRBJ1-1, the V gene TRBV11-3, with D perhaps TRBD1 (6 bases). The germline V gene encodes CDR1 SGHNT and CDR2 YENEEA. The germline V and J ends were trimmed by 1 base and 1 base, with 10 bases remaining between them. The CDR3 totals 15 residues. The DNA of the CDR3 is TGTGCCAGCAGCTTAGGTACAGGGAGGAACACTGAAGCTTTCTTT. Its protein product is CASSLGTGRNTEAFF.

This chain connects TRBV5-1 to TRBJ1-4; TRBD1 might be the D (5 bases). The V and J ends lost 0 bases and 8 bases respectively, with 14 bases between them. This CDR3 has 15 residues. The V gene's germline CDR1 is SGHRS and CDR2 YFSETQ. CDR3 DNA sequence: TGCGCCAGCAGCTTGGAGGGGTCCGGGGGAGAAAAACTGTTTTTT. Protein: CASSLEGSGGEKLFF.

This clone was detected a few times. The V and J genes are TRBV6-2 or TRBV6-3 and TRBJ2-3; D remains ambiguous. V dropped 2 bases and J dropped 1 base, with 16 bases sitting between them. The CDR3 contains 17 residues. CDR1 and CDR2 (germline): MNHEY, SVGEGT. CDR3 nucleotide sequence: TGTGCCAGCAGTTACGGTCGGCTAAGCGATCGCACAGATACGCAGTATTTT. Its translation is CASSYGRLSDRTDTQYF.

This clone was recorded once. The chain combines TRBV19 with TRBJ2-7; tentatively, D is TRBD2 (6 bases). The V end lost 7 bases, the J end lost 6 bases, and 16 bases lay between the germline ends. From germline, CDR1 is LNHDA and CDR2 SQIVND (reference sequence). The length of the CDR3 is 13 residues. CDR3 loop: CASTAYGGGEQYF. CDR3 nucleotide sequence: TGTGCCAGTACCGCCTACGGGGGTGGCGAGCAGTACTTC. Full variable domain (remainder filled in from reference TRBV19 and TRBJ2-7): DGGITQSPKYLFRKEGQNVTLSCEQNLNHDAMYWYRQDPGQGLRLIYYSQIVNDFQKGDIAEGYSVSREKKESFPLTVTSAQKNPTAFYLCASTAYGGGEQYFGPGTRLTVT.

The CDR3 DNA is TGTGCCAGCAGCCGAGGACTCCCGGGGACTGAAGCTTTCTTT. The encoded protein is CASSRGLPGTEAFF. J is TRBJ1-1 and V is TRBV6-5; D remains ambiguous. The V gene's germline CDR1 is MNHEY and CDR2 SVGAGI. CDR3 length equals 14 residues. The V end was cut by 6 bases, the J end by 5 bases, with 16 bases between.

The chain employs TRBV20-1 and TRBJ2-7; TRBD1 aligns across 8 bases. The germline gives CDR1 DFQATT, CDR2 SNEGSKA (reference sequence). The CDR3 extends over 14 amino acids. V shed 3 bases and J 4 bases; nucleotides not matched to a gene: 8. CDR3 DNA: TGCAGTGCTAGTGGTGCGGACAGGGTTTACGAGCAGTACTTC. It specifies CSASGADRVYEQYF.

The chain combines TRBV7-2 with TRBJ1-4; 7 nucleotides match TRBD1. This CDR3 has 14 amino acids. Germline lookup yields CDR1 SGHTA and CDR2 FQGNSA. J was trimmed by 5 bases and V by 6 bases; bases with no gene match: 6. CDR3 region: CASSPDRMNEKLFF. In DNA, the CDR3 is TGTGCCAGCAGTCCGGACAGGATGAATGAAAAACTGTTTTTT. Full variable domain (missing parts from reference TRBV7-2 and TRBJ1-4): GAGVSQSPSNKVTEKGKDVELRCDPISGHTALYWYRQSLGQGLEFLIYFQGNSAPDKSGLPSDRFSAERTGGSVSTLTIQRTQQEDSAVYLCASSPDRMNEKLFFGSGTQLSVL.

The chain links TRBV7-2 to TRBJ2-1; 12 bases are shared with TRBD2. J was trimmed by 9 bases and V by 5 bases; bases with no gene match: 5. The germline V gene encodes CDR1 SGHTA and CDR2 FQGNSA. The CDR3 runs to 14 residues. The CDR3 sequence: CASSQASGGGEQFF. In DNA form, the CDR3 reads TGTGCCAGCAGCCAGGCTAGCGGGGGGGGTGAGCAGTTCTTC.

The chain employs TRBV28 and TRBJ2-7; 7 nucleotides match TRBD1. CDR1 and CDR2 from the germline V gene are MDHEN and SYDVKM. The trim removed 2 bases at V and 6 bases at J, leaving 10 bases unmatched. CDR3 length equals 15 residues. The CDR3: CASSLGAAGGSEQYF. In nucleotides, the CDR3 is TGTGCCAGCAGTTTAGGCGCGGCAGGGGGAAGCGAGCAGTACTTC.

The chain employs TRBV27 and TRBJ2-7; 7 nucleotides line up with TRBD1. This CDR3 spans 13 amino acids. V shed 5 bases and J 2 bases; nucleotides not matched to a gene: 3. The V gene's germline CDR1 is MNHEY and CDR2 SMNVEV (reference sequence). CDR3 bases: TGTGCCAGCAGTCACGGGACAGCCTACGAGCAGTACTTC. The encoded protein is CASSHGTAYEQYF.

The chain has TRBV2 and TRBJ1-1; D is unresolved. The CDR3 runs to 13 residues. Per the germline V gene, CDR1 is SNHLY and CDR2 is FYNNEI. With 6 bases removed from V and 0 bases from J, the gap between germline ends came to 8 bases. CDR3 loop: CASSPRLNTEAFF. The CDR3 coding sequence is TGTGCCAGCAGCCCAAGGTTGAACACTGAAGCTTTCTTT.

In DNA form, the CDR3 reads TGTGCCAGCAGTGAGTGGAGCGTGGGCACAGATACGCAGTATTTT. As protein: CASSEWSVGTDTQYF. J is TRBJ2-3 and V is TRBV2; D gene unclear. Looked up from germline, CDR1 is SNHLY and CDR2 is FYNNEI. V lost 3 bases to trimming and J lost 1 base, with 11 bases between them. This CDR3 spans 15 amino acids.

In nucleotides, the CDR3 is TGTGCCAGCAGCTCCGTAGCGGGAGGCTACACAGATACGCAGTATTTT. Amino acids: CASSSVAGGYTDTQYF. The chain couples TRBV7-8 to TRBJ2-3; 10 bases match TRBD2. The V gene end was trimmed by 4 bases and the J gene end by 2 bases; junction bases not matched to a gene: 6. This CDR3 has 16 residues. Germline V gives CDR1 SGHVS, CDR2 FQNEAQ.